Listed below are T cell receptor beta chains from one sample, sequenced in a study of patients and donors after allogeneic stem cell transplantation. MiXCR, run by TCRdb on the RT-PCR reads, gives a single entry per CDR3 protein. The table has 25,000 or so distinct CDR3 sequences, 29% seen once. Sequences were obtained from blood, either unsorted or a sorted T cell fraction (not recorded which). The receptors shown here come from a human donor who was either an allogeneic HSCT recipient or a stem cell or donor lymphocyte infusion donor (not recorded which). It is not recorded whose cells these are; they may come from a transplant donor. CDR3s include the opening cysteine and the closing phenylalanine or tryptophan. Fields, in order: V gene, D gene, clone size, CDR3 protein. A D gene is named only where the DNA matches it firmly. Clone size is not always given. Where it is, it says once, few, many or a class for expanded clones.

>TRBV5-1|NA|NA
CASSLEDPGITEAFF
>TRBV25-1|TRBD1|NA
CASSTGGNTEAFF
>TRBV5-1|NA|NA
CASSLAVGDGNTIYF
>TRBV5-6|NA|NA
CASSEGGELFF
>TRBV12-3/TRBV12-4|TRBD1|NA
CASSPHTGVDTQYF
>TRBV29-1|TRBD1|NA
CSVGQGVLSGANVLTF
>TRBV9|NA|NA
CASSADLARAKNIQYF
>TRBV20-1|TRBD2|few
CSAVLAGGPQYF
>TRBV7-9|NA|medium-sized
CASSLVGGSAGVFNSPLHF
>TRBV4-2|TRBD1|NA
CASSQELPGTGGHSPLHF
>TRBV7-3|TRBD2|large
CASSVVAGGTDTQYF
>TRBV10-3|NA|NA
CAISESNRPYGYTF
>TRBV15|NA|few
CATSLGYGYTF
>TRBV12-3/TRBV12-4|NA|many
CASSPMGNTEAFF
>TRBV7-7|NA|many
CASSQSVNTEAFF
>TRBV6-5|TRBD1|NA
CASSRRGIGNTEAFF
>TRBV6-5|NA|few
CASSYSGSHNQPQHF
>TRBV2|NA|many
CASVGDNQPQHF
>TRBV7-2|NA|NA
CASSLAGTFQETQYF
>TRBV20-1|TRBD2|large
CSARDFAGTSVNEQFF
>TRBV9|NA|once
CASSVESGNGYTF
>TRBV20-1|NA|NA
CSARGRVSYEQYF
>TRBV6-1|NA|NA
CASRWGEQPQHF
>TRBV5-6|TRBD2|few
CASSRTSSNEQFF
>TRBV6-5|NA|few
CASSYSGIYEQYF
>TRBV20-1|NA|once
CSARTRSYGYTF
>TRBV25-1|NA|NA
CASSAWGRGNGELFF
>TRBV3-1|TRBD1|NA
CASSQGWTGWGQPQHF
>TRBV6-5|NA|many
CASRSRVRSNQPQHF
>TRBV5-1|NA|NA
CASSLAISYEQYF
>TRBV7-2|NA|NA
CASSLEWTQSRYNSPLHF
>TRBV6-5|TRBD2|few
CASSYSGGYNEQFF
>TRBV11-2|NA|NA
CASSLVRKDTQYF
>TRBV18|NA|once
CASSPQAASGNTIYF
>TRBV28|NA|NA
CASSFTGTATNEKLFF
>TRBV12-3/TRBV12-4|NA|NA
CARCPTEPFRVQPQHF
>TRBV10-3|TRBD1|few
CAIRPTGEGNTIYF
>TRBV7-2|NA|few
CASSIDGIYQPQHF
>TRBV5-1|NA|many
CASSLRHQNTEAFF
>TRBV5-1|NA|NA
CASSPSGARYNEQFF
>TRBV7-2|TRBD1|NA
CASSWTGGPGNTIYF
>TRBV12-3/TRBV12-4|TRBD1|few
CASSFGQGVQNEQFF
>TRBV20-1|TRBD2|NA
CSAPRGGPYNEQFF
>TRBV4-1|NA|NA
CASSLPGGLGKNTGELFF
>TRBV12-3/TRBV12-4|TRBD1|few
CASSPLQGGNYGYTF
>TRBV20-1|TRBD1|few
CSVGTALSPLHF
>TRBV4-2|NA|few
CASSPSRNNSPLHF
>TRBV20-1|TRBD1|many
CSAGTGFNYGYTF
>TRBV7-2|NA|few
CASSPVRVDQPQHF
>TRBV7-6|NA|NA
CASITPWGVCYNEQFF
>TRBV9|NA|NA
CASSVGGAFHNEQFF